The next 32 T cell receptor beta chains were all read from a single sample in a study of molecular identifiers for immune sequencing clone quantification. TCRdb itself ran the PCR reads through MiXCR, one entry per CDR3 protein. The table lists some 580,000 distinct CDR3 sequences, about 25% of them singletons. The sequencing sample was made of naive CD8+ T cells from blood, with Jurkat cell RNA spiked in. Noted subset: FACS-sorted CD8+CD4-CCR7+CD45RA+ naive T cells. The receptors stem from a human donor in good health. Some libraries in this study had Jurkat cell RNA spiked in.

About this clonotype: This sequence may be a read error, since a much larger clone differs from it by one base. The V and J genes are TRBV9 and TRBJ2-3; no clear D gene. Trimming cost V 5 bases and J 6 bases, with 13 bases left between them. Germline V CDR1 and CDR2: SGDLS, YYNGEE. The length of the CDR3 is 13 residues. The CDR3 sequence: CASRVTSADTQYF. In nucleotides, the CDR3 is TGTGCCAGCAGAGTAACCTCCGCGGATACGCAGTATTTT.

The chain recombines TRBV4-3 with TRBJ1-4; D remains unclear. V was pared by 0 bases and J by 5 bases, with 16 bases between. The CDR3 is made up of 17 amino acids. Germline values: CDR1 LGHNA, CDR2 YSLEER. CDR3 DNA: TGCGCCAGCAGCCAAGATCAGAAGCCGGCAGCGAATGAAAAACTGTTTTTT. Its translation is CASSQDQKPAANEKLFF.

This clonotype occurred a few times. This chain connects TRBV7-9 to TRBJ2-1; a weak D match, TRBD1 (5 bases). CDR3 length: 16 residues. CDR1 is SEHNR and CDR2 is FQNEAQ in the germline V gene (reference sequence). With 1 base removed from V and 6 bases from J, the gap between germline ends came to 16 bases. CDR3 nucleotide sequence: TGTGCCAGCAGCTTAGTCGGGCAGGGAATAGTCAATGAGCAGTTCTTC. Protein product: CASSLVGQGIVNEQFF.

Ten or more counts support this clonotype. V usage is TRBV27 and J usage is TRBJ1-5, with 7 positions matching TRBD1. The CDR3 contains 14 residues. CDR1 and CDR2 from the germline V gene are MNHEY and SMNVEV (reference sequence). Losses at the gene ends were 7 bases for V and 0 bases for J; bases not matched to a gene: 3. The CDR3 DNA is TGTGCCAGCACTAACAGGGGTAGCAATCAGCCCCAGCATTTT. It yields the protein CASTNRGSNQPQHF.

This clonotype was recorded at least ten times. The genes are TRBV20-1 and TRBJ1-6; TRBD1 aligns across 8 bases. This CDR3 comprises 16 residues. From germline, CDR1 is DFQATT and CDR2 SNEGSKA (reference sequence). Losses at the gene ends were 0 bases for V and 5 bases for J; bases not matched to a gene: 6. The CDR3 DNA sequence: TGCAGTGCTAGAGAGGCAGGGGGCCACAATAATTCACCCCTCCACTTT. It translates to CSAREAGGHNNSPLHF.

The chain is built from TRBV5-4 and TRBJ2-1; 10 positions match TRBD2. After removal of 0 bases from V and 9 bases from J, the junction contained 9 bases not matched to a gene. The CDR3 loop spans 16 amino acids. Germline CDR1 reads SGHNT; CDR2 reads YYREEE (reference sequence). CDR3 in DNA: TGTGCCAGCAGCTTGGTGGCTAGCGGGAGCGAGGGTGAGCAGTTCTTC. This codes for CASSLVASGSEGEQFF. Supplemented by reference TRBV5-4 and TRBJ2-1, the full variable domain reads ETGVTQSPTHLIKTRGQQVTLRCSSQSGHNTVSWYQQALGQGPQFIFQYYREEENGRGNFPPRFSGLQFPNYSSELNVNALELDDSALYLCASSLVASGSEGEQFFGPGTRLTVL.

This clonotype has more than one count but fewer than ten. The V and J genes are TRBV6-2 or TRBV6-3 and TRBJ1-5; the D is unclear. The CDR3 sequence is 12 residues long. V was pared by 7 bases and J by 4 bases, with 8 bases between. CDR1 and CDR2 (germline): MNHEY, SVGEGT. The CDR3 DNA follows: TGTGCCAGCATTAATTGGAATCAGCCCCAGCATTTT. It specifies CASINWNQPQHF.

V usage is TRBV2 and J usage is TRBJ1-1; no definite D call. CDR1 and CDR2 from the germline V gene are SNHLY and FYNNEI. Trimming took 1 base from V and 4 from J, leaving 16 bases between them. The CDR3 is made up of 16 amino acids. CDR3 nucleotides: TGTGCCAGCAGTGAAGTAGGTACGGCCGGGTTCACTGAAGCTTTCTTT. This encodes CASSEVGTAGFTEAFF.

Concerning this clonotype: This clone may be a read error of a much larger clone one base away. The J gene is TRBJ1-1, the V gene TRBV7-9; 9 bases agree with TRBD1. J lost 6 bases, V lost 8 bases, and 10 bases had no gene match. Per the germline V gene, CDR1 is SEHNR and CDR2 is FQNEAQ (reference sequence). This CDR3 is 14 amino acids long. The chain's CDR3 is CASGRGTGIAEAFF. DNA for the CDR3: TGTGCCAGCGGCCGAGGGACAGGGATAGCTGAAGCTTTCTTT.

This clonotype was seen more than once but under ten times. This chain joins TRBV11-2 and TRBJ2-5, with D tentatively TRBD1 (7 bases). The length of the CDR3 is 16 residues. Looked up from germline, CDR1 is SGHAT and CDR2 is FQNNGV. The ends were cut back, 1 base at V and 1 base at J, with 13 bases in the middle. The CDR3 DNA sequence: TGTGCCAGCAGCTTAGGACAGGGCGGGATCCAAGAGACCCAGTACTTC. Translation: CASSLGQGGIQETQYF.

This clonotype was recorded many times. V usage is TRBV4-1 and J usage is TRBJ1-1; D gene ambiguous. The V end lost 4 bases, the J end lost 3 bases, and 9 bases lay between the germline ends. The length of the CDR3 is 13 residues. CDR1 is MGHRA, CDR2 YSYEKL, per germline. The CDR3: CASSLTRDTEAFF. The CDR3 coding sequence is TGCGCCAGCAGCCTGACGAGGGACACTGAAGCTTTCTTT.

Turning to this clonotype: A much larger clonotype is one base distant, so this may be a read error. The CDR3 nucleotides are TGTGCCAGCAGCGAAGAACAGGGGGGATTCACAGATACGCAGTATTTT. Residues: CASSEEQGGFTDTQYF. This chain joins TRBV21-1 and TRBJ2-3; the DNA was not compared with TRBD1, the D call given in the table. TRBV21-1 is reported as a pseudogene. The CDR3 is made up of 16 amino acids.

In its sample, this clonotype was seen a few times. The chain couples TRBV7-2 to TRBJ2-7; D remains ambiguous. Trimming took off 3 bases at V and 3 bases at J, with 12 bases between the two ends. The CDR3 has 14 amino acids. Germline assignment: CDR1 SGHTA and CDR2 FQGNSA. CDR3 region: CASSFGWAVYEQYF. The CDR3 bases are TGTGCCAGCAGCTTCGGCTGGGCGGTCTACGAGCAGTACTTC.

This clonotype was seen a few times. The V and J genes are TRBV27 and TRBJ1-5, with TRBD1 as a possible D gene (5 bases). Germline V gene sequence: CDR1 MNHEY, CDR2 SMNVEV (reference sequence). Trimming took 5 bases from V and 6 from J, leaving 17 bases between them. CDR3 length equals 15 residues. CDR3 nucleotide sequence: TGTGCCAGCAGTCCGCTCGGAGGGGACGGTCAGCCCCAGCATTTT. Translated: CASSPLGGDGQPQHF.

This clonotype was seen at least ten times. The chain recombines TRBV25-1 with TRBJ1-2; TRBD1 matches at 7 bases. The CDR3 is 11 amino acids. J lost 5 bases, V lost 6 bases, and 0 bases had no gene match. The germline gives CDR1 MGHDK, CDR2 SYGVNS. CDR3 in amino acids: CASRTGYGYTF. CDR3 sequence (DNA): TGTGCCAGCAGGACAGGGTATGGCTACACCTTC.

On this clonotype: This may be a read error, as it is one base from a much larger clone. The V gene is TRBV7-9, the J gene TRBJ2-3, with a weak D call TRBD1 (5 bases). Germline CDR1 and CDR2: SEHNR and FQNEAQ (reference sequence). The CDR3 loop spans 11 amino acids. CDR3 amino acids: CASKPTGTQYF. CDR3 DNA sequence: TGTGCCAGCAAGCCTACAGGTACGCAGTATTTT.

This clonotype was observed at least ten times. The CDR3 DNA reads as TGTGCCAGCAGTCCCTTACAGGGGTCGGCCAACGTCCTGACTTTC. It is translated as CASSPLQGSANVLTF. This chain uses TRBV27 with TRBJ2-6; 7 positions match TRBD1. The CDR3 is 15 amino acids. CDR1 is MNHEY and CDR2 is SMNVEV in the germline V gene (reference sequence). V lost 5 bases to trimming and J lost 6 bases; unmatched junction nucleotides: 7. The whole variable domain, remainder taken from reference TRBV27 and TRBJ2-6, is EAQVTQNPRYLITVTGKKLTVTCSQNMNHEYMSWYRQDPGLGLRQIYYSMNVEVTDKGDVPEGYKVSRKEKRNFPLILESPSPNQTSLYFCASSPLQGSANVLTFGAGSRLTVL.

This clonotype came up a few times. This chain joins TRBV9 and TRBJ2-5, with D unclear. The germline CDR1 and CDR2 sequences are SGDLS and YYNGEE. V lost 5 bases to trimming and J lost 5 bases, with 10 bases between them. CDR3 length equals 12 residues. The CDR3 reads CASRGSGETQYF. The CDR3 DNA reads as TGTGCCAGCAGGGGTTCCGGGGAGACCCAGTACTTC.

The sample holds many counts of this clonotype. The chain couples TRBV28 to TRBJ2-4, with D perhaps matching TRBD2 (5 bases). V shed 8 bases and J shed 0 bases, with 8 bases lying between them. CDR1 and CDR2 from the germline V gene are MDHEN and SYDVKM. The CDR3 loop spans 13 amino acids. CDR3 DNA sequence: TGTGCCAGCCGGGGTCTAGCCAAAAACATTCAGTACTTC. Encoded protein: CASRGLAKNIQYF.

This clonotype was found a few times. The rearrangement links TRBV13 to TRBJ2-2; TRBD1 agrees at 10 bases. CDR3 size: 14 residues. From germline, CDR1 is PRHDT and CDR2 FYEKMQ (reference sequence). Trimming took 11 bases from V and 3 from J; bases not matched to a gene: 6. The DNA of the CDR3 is TGTGCCGGCCGGGACAGGGGCGACACCGGGGAGCTGTTTTTT. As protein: CAGRDRGDTGELFF.

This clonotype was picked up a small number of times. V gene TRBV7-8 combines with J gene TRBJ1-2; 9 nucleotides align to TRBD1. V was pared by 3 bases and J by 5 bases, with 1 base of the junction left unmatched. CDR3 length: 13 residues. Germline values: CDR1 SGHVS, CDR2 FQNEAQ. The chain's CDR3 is CASSFGTGYGYTF. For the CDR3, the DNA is TGTGCCAGCAGCTTTGGGACAGGGTATGGCTACACCTTC.

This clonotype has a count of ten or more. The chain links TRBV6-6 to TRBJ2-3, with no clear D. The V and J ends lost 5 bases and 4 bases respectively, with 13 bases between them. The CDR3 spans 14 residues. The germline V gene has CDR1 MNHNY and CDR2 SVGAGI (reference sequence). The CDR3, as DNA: TGTGCCAGCAGTCTTAGTCCGGCTGCAGATACGCAGTATTTT. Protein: CASSLSPAADTQYF.

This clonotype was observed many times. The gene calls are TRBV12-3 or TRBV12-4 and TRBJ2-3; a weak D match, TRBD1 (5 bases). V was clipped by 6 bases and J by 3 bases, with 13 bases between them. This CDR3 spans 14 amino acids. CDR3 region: CASSLRRQTDTQYF. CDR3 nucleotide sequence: TGTGCCAGCAGCCTCCGAAGACAGACAGATACGCAGTATTTT.

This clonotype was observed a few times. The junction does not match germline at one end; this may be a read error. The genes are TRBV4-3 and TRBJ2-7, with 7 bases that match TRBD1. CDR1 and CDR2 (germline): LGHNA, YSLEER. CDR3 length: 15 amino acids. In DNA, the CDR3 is TGCGCCAGCAGCCAAGAGGGACAGAGCTCCTGCGAGCAGTACTTC. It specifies CASSQEGQSSCEQYF.

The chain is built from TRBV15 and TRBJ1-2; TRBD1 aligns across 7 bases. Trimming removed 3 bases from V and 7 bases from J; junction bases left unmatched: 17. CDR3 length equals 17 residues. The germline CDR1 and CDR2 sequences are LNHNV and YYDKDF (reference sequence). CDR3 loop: CATSSPPLQGWIAGYTF. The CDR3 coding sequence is TGTGCCACCAGCAGTCCCCCGCTACAGGGGTGGATTGCTGGCTACACCTTC.

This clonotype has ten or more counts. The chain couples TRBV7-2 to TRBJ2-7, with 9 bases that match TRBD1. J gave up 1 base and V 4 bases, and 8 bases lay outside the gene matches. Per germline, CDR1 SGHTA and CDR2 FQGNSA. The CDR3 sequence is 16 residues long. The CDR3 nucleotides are TGTGCCAGCAGCTCGCGGCCGGGACAGGGTTCCTACGAGCAGTACTTC. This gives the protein CASSSRPGQGSYEQYF.

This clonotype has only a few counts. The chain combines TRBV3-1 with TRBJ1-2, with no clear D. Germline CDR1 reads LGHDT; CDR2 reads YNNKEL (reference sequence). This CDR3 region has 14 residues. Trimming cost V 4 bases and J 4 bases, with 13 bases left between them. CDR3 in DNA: TGTGCCAGCAGCCCGACGTTCGCAGGCTATGGCTACACCTTC. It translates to CASSPTFAGYGYTF. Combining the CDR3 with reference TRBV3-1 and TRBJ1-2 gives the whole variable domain DTAVSQTPKYLVTQMGNDKSIKCEQNLGHDTMYWYKQDSKKFLKIMFSYNNKELIINETVPNRFSPKSPDKAHLNLHINSLELGDSAVYFCASSPTFAGYGYTFGSGTRLTVV.

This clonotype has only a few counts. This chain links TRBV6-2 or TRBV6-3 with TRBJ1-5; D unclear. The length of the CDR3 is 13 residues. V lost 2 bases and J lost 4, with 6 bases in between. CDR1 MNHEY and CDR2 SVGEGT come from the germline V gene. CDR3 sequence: CASSYPENQPQHF. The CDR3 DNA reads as TGTGCCAGCAGTTACCCGGAAAATCAGCCCCAGCATTTT.

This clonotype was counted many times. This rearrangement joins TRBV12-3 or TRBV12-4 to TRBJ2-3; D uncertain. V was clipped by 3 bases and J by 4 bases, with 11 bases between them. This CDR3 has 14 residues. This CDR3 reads CASSFDTSPDTQYF. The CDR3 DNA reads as TGTGCCAGCAGTTTCGACACCTCTCCAGATACGCAGTATTTT.

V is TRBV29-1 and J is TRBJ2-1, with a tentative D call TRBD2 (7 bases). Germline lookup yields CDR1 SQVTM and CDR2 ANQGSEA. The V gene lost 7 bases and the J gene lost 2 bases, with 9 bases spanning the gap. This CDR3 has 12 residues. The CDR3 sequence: CSGEGAYNEQFF. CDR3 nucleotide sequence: TGCAGCGGGGAGGGGGCCTACAATGAGCAGTTCTTC.

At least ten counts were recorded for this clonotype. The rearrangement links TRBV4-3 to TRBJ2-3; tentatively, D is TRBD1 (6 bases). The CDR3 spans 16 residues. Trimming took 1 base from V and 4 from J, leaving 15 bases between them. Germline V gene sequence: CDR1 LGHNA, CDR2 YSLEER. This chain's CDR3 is CASSQVPGVSADTQYF. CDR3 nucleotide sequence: TGCGCCAGCAGCCAAGTCCCAGGGGTTTCCGCAGATACGCAGTATTTT.

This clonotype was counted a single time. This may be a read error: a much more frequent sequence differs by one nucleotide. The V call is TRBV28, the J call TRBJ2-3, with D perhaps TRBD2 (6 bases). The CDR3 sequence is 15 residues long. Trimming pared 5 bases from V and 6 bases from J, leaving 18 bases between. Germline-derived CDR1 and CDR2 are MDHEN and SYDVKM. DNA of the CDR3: TGTGCCAGCAGTGCCAGGGACTTGGTGAGGGATACGCAGTATTTT. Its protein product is CASSARDLVRDTQYF.